Below, one T cell receptor (beta chain) is given with its context. Its antigen remains unknown. Making the TCR beta cDNA relied on 5'RACE template switching with UMIs. TCRdb reworked the 5' RACE reads into one entry per CDR3 protein, no DNA. The sample totals a few hundred thousand distinct CDR3 sequences. The CDR3 consists of 15 residues. This specimen belongs to a study of T cells expressing NK-cell markers. At the level of the study: Most of the eight sequenced donors tested HCMV-seropositive; one tested seronegative.

Overall study findings and caveats: Dominant NKG2C+ clonotype frequencies of about 1.0-7.0% of CD8+ T cells were measured in a handful of donors.

Sequencing was carried out using blood T cells: a sorted CD56 or NKG2C T cell subset, CD4+ or CD8+ T cells, or bulk PBMC T cells (not recorded which). The sequence derives from a woman between 50 and 59 years old in good health. The genes are TRBV12-3 or TRBV12-4 and TRBJ2-3. CDR3 sequence reads: CASRISGMKRDTQYF.